Each of the 9 T cell receptor beta chains below was sequenced from the same sample in a study of PD-1 blockade in classical Hodgkin lymphoma. The protocol was immunoSEQ multiplex PCR, while the TCRdb copy is restricted to in-frame clones and leaves out a portion. In the table there are under 30,000 clones, 85% to 90% of which are singletons. Every one of the patients relapsed after autologous stem cell transplantation (brentuximab vedotin exposure was variable). Investigators isolated CD4+ T cells from thawed PBMCs through magnetic negative selection. The source material was CD4+ T cells from blood, sampled at baseline. The receptors derive from a human donor with classical Hodgkin lymphoma.

The genes are TRBV18 and TRBJ1-1; possibly TRBD1 for D (5 bases). The germline V gene has CDR1 KGHSH and CDR2 LQKENI. V lost 3 bases and J 4 bases, leaving 15 bases between the germline ends. The CDR3 loop spans 15 amino acids. The CDR3 DNA reads as TGTGCCAGCTCACCTCGGGGAGGGGTGGGCACTGAAGCTTTCTTT. The encoded protein is CASSPRGGVGTEAFF. The variable domain in full, completed from reference TRBV18 and TRBJ1-1, reads NAGVMQNPRHLVRRRGQEARLRCSPMKGHSHVYWYRQLPEEGLKFMVYLQKENIIDESGMPKERFSAEFPKEGPSILRIQQVVRGDSAAYFCASSPRGGVGTEAFFGQGTRLTVV.

This rearrangement joins TRBV6-5 to TRBJ2-3; possible D gene TRBD1, 6 bases. Trimming removed 6 bases at V and 3 bases at J, with 16 bases between. This CDR3 comprises 15 residues. Germline CDR1 is MNHEY and CDR2 is SVGAGI. The CDR3, as DNA: TGTGCCAGCAGGAGAGACAGGCGTCGGACAGATACGCAGTATTTT. It yields the protein CASRRDRRRTDTQYF.

The chain carries TRBV28 and TRBJ1-2; D possibly corresponds to TRBD1 (6 bases). This CDR3 is 13 amino acids long. The germline V gene encodes CDR1 MDHEN and CDR2 SYDVKM. Trimming cost V 3 bases and J 8 bases, with 13 bases left between them. The CDR3, as DNA: TGTGCCAGCAGTTTGCACTCAGGGGTAGGCTACACCTTC. Its protein product is CASSLHSGVGYTF.

The gene calls are TRBV19 and TRBJ2-1; 8 bases line up with TRBD2. The CDR3 consists of 15 residues. Germline CDR1 and CDR2: LNHDA and SQIVND (reference sequence). The V gene end was trimmed by 3 bases and the J gene end by 7 bases; junction bases not matched to a gene: 8. In DNA form, the CDR3 reads TGTGCCAGTAGTATCCAAGCGGGAGCTAGGAATGAGCAGTTCTTC. Translating it yields CASSIQAGARNEQFF.

The chain links TRBV7-6 to TRBJ1-3, with D perhaps matching TRBD1 (5 bases). Trimming took off 5 bases at V and 0 bases at J, with 23 bases between the two ends. Per the germline V gene, CDR1 is SGHVS and CDR2 is FNYEAQ. CDR3 length: 19 amino acids. The DNA for the CDR3 is TGTGCCAGCAGCCCCCGGGCAGGGCAACCTGCCATCTCTGGAAACACCATATATTTT. Its translation is CASSPRAGQPAISGNTIYF.

DNA of the CDR3: TGTGCCGGAACTAAAAACACCGGGGAGCTGTTTTTT. It yields the protein CAGTKNTGELFF. The chain couples TRBV30 to TRBJ2-2; D ambiguous. Germline V gives CDR1 GTSNPN, CDR2 SVGIG (reference sequence). The germline V and J ends were trimmed by 8 bases and 2 bases, with 9 bases remaining between them. CDR3 length: 12 amino acids.

V gene TRBV4-3 combines with J gene TRBJ2-1; 9 bases are a match to TRBD2. Looked up from germline, CDR1 is LGHNA and CDR2 is YSLEER. V lost 4 bases and J lost 4; bases outside the gene matches: 8. The CDR3 sequence is 16 residues long. This CDR3 reads CASSPRTSVMYNEQFF. The CDR3, as DNA: TGCGCCAGCAGCCCCAGGACTAGCGTGATGTACAATGAGCAGTTCTTC.

The rearrangement links TRBV19 to TRBJ2-5, with D possibly called TRBD1 or TRBD2 (5 bases each). CDR3 size: 17 residues. The germline CDR1 and CDR2 sequences are LNHDA and SQIVND (reference sequence). Deletions cut 1 base from V and 3 bases from J, with 18 bases between. The CDR3: CASSIVRGPTREETQYF. The CDR3 DNA reads as TGTGCCAGTAGTATAGTACGGGGCCCGACGAGGGAAGAGACCCAGTACTTC.

The rearrangement uses TRBV28 and TRBJ1-1; D not certain. Germline V gene data show CDR1 as MDHEN and CDR2 as SYDVKM. The CDR3 extends over 14 amino acids. Trimming left V 8 bases short and J 4 bases short, with 17 bases between. The CDR3 region is CASLPRSRSTEAFF. For the CDR3, the DNA is TGTGCCAGCCTACCTAGGTCTAGGAGCACTGAAGCTTTCTTT.